The 11 T cell receptor beta chains given below trace back to one sample, sequenced in a study of CD8+ T cells in alopecia areata. Extracted RNA was reverse transcribed, and the resulting cDNA served as sequencing template. Method: immunoSEQ multiplex PCR; TCRdb's copy keeps in-frame clones and lacks some. This sample has under 200,000 clones; around three fifths occur once, and the top ten carry about 14%. Regarding treatment: oral pan-JAK inhibitor, 5-10 mg twice daily. Sequencing used CD4+ T cells sorted from blood, obtained at week 24, from a patient treated with tofacitinib. Source of these receptors: a human donor with alopecia areata.

The chain uses TRBV25-1 and TRBJ1-1; D remains unclear. The CDR3 has 13 amino acids. CDR1 is MGHDK, CDR2 SYGVNS, per germline. Trimming removed 5 bases from V and 1 base from J, with 8 bases in between. CDR3 in DNA: TGTGCCAGCAGTAATACCGGGAACACTGAAGCTTTCTTT. It yields the protein CASSNTGNTEAFF.

The genes are TRBV2 and TRBJ1-5; D remains ambiguous. This CDR3 spans 13 amino acids. Trimming left V 4 bases short and J 4 bases short, with 8 bases between. The germline V gene encodes CDR1 SNHLY and CDR2 FYNNEI. The CDR3 region is CASSVEENQPQHF. CDR3 nucleotide sequence: TGTGCCAGCAGTGTGGAGGAAAATCAGCCCCAGCATTTT.

The chain couples TRBV19 to TRBJ2-1, with 10 nucleotides matching TRBD2. Germline CDR1 reads LNHDA; CDR2 reads SQIVND (reference sequence). The CDR3 loop spans 19 amino acids. The V gene end was trimmed by 3 bases and the J gene end by 4 bases; junction bases not matched to a gene: 15. The CDR3 region has the DNA TGTGCCAGTAGTATTGAGGGCTCGGCTAGCGGGGGTGATTACAATGAGCAGTTCTTC. Translating it yields CASSIEGSASGGDYNEQFF.

The chain uses TRBV11-2 and TRBJ2-2, with TRBD1 matching over 9 bases. The CDR3 is 17 residues long. CDR1 and CDR2 from the germline V gene are SGHAT and FQNNGV. V dropped 5 bases and J dropped 6; count of bases not matched to a gene: 13. This CDR3 reads CASSLLRTGVAPGELFF. The CDR3 nucleotides are TGTGCCAGCAGCCTACTCCGGACAGGGGTGGCCCCCGGGGAGCTGTTTTTT.

CDR3: CASSGSGETQYF. Written as DNA, the CDR3 is TGCGCCAGCAGTGGAAGCGGGGAGACCCAGTACTTC. The chain uses TRBV10-2 and TRBJ2-5, with D possibly being TRBD2 (6 bases). The V and J ends lost 4 bases and 5 bases respectively, with 8 bases between them. Germline values: CDR1 WSHSY, CDR2 SAAADI. The CDR3 is made up of 12 amino acids.

This clone was seen more than once but under ten times. The chain has TRBV5-1 and TRBJ2-7; D gene unclear. This CDR3 is 13 amino acids long. CDR1 SGHRS and CDR2 YFSETQ come from the germline V gene. With 0 bases removed from V and 2 bases from J, the gap between germline ends came to 6 bases. CDR3 loop: CASSLGEAYEQYF. CDR3 nucleotide sequence: TGCGCCAGCAGCTTGGGGGAAGCCTACGAGCAGTACTTC.

This rearrangement joins TRBV30 to TRBJ1-6, with D perhaps TRBD1 (6 bases). V was shortened by 2 bases and J by 6 bases, with 11 bases between the two germline ends. Germline values: CDR1 GTSNPN, CDR2 SVGIG (reference sequence). This CDR3 contains 14 residues. CDR3 DNA: TGTGCCTGGAGTAGTGGCAGGGGTAATTCACCCCTCCACTTT. It yields the protein CAWSSGRGNSPLHF.

This clone is a singleton in its sample. V gene TRBV7-2 combines with J gene TRBJ2-5, with D perhaps TRBD1 (6 bases). The CDR3 sequence is 14 residues long. Trimming left V 5 bases short and J 2 bases short, with 12 bases between. Germline values: CDR1 SGHTA, CDR2 FQGNSA. As DNA, the CDR3 is TGTGCCAGCAGCCTACAGGGATTTCAAGAGACCCAGTACTTC. Protein product: CASSLQGFQETQYF.

Of note for this clone: Relative to the germline gene, one junction end is altered; a read error may explain this. V usage is TRBV7-8 and J usage is TRBJ1-2; D call uncertain. This CDR3 spans 12 amino acids. Germline CDR1 is SGHVS and CDR2 is FQNEAQ. The CDR3 nucleotides read TGTGCCAGCAGCTTGTCCCGGTTAGCAGGCTCCTTC. This codes for CASSLSRLAGSF.

In its sample, this clone was seen a few times. V gene TRBV5-1 combines with J gene TRBJ1-5; D is ambiguous. Germline lookup yields CDR1 SGHRS and CDR2 YFSETQ. Trimming cost V 4 bases and J 4 bases, with 9 bases left between them. The CDR3 consists of 13 residues. CDR3 amino acids: CASSLDGNQPQHF. The DNA for the CDR3 is TGCGCCAGCAGCCTCGACGGGAATCAGCCCCAGCATTTT.

This clone was seen a handful of times. The chain combines TRBV2 with TRBJ2-3, with 11 bases that match TRBD2. V shed 10 bases, J shed 0 bases, and the junction held 9 bases outside the gene matches. Germline V gene sequence: CDR1 SNHLY, CDR2 FYNNEI. CDR3 length equals 16 residues. The CDR3 is CANRKTSGISTDTQYF. The DNA of the CDR3 is TGTGCCAACCGAAAGACTAGCGGGATCAGCACAGATACGCAGTATTTT.